Below are 8 T cell receptor beta chains sequenced from a single sample in a study of radiotherapy plus CTLA-4 blockade in lung cancer. Using immunoSEQ multiplex PCR, the repertoire was profiled, and TCRdb retains in-frame clones only, with some absent. This sample has more than 75,000 clones; around 86% occur once, and the top ten carry 0.87%. Specimen: peripheral blood, collected from a patient treated with radiotherapy plus ipilimumab. Every receptor here comes from a human donor with non-small cell lung cancer who had stable disease on radiotherapy plus ipilimumab.

The chain carries TRBV6-1 and TRBJ2-7, with D possibly matching TRBD1 (6 bases). V was shortened by 4 bases and J by 5 bases, with 18 bases between the two germline ends. CDR1 and CDR2 from the germline V gene are MNHNS and SASEGT. The CDR3 extends over 15 amino acids. The CDR3 loop is CASSGRQARRHEQYF. In nucleotides, the CDR3 is TGTGCCAGCAGTGGGCGACAGGCCCGTCGGCACGAGCAGTACTTC.

A single count supports this clone. The chain couples TRBV2 to TRBJ1-1, with a tentative D call TRBD1 (5 bases). The CDR3 extends over 14 amino acids. The germline V gene has CDR1 SNHLY and CDR2 FYNNEI. V lost 1 base to trimming and J lost 6 bases, with 12 bases between them. DNA for the CDR3: TGTGCCAGCAGTGAAGGGTTCAGGGCGTCTGAAGCTTTCTTT. It is translated as CASSEGFRASEAFF.

The chain employs TRBV10-1 and TRBJ1-5; D gene unclear. This CDR3 has 13 amino acids. From germline, CDR1 is WNHNN and CDR2 SYGVQD (reference sequence). V lost 5 bases to trimming and J lost 3 bases, with 8 bases between them. The chain's CDR3 is CASSPADNQPQHF. CDR3 nucleotide sequence: TGCGCCAGCAGTCCGGCGGACAATCAGCCCCAGCATTTT.

This clone has more than one count but fewer than ten. This sequence joins TRBV2 and TRBJ2-5, with D possibly TRBD2 on 5 matching bases. The CDR3 totals 14 residues. Germline lookup yields CDR1 SNHLY and CDR2 FYNNEI. V was shortened by 7 bases and J by 5 bases, with 17 bases between the two germline ends. CDR3 loop: CASKVERDLETQYF. CDR3 nucleotide sequence: TGTGCCAGCAAAGTCGAACGGGATCTGGAGACCCAGTACTTC.

The CDR3: CASSYRGAETEAFF. DNA of the CDR3: TGTGCCAGCAGTTACCGGGGTGCGGAAACTGAAGCTTTCTTT. The chain employs TRBV6-5 and TRBJ1-1; no firm D call. Trimming left V 2 bases short and J 5 bases short, with 12 bases between. This CDR3 region has 14 residues. Germline assignment: CDR1 MNHEY and CDR2 SVGAGI.

The chain combines TRBV19 with TRBJ1-5; weak D call: TRBD1 (6 bases). The CDR3 runs 16 residues. Germline CDR1 LNHDA, CDR2 SQIVND (reference sequence). Trimming left V 6 bases short and J 1 base short, with 16 bases between. CDR3 amino acids: CASRSIGTSSNQPQHF. The CDR3 DNA is TGTGCCAGTAGGAGCATCGGGACAAGCAGCAATCAGCCCCAGCATTTT.

The rearrangement uses TRBV7-8 and TRBJ1-2, with 10 bases fitting TRBD1. The CDR3 loop spans 14 amino acids. Trimming cost V 4 bases and J 4 bases; bases outside gene matches: 3. From germline, CDR1 is SGHVS and CDR2 FQNEAQ. This CDR3 is CASSSGQGGYGYTF. CDR3 coding DNA: TGTGCCAGCAGCTCTGGACAGGGGGGCTATGGCTACACCTTC.

The V gene is TRBV9, the J gene TRBJ2-1; TRBD2 aligns across 8 bases. Per germline, CDR1 SGDLS and CDR2 YYNGEE. The junction had 10 bases not matched to a gene; V was cut back by 2 bases and J by 9 bases. The CDR3 spans 15 residues. The CDR3 loop is CASSVGTSGLAEQFF. CDR3 coding DNA: TGTGCCAGCAGCGTCGGGACTAGTGGTCTCGCTGAGCAGTTCTTC.